Shown below are 23 T cell receptor beta chains from a single sample sequenced in a study of OX40 agonist ivuxolimab in advanced cancers. The repertoire was sequenced with immunoSEQ multiplex PCR; TCRdb's copy has only in-frame clones and lacks some. Among around 58,000 clones listed, more than 75% were seen once. The starting material was CD4+ or CD8+ T cells sorted from blood, obtained in a trial of the OX40 agonist ivuxolimab. The receptors originated from an adult with an advanced solid tumor such as melanoma, head and neck, liver or kidney cancer.

This rearrangement joins TRBV5-1 to TRBJ1-5; D possibly corresponds to TRBD1 (6 bases). The CDR3 consists of 14 residues. V dropped 0 bases and J dropped 7 bases, with 11 bases sitting between them. Germline V gene lookup returns CDR1 SGHRS and CDR2 YFSETQ. In nucleotides, the CDR3 is TGCGCCAGCAGCTTGGCCGGGGGCGGACAGCCCCAGCATTTT. Translation: CASSLAGGGQPQHF.

This chain uses TRBV28 with TRBJ2-5; no firm D call. The ends were cut back, 3 bases at V and 5 bases at J, with 10 bases in the middle. Per germline, CDR1 MDHEN and CDR2 SYDVKM. This CDR3 contains 13 residues. The CDR3 reads CASSFYALETQYF. The CDR3 DNA reads TGTGCCAGCAGTTTTTACGCTCTCGAGACCCAGTACTTC.

This clone was counted only a few times. The chain recombines TRBV12-5 with TRBJ1-1; D gene uncertain. The CDR3 spans 11 residues. The V gene's germline CDR1 is LGHNT and CDR2 FRNRAP. Trimming cost V 7 bases and J 4 bases, with 7 bases left between them. CDR3 residues: CASAMVTEAFF. The CDR3 bases are TGTGCTAGTGCCATGGTCACTGAAGCTTTCTTT.

The chain links TRBV9 to TRBJ2-7; 9 bases line up with TRBD2. V lost 0 bases and J lost 2; bases outside the gene matches: 9. CDR1 is SGDLS and CDR2 is YYNGEE in the germline V gene. The CDR3 consists of 17 residues. CDR3 loop: CASSVGISGSHTYEQYF. DNA for the CDR3: TGTGCCAGCAGCGTAGGGATTAGCGGGAGCCATACCTACGAGCAGTACTTC.

The genes are TRBV5-6 and TRBJ1-1; no definite D call. The germline V gene has CDR1 SGHDT and CDR2 YYEEEE. Deletions cut 4 bases from V and 3 bases from J, with 16 bases between. The CDR3 sequence is 15 residues long. This CDR3 is CASSRGTGWDTEAFF. The DNA for the CDR3 is TGTGCCAGCAGCCGGGGAACCGGGTGGGACACTGAAGCTTTCTTT. Full variable domain (rest looked up from reference TRBV5-6 and TRBJ1-1): DAGVTQSPTHLIKTRGQQVTLRCSPKSGHDTVSWYQQALGQGPQFIFQYYEEEERQRGNFPDRFSGHQFPNYSSELNVNALLLGDSALYLCASSRGTGWDTEAFFGQGTRLTVV.

The rearrangement joins TRBV2 to TRBJ2-7; TRBD1 matches at 11 bases. With V trimmed by 7 bases and J by 0 bases, 2 bases remained unmatched. Germline-derived CDR1 and CDR2 are SNHLY and FYNNEI. This CDR3 is built from 14 residues. CDR3 protein: CASMGQGGSYEQYF. As DNA, the CDR3 is TGTGCCAGCATGGGACAGGGGGGCTCCTACGAGCAGTACTTC.

V usage is TRBV29-1 and J usage is TRBJ1-1; no clear D gene. The CDR3 runs 12 residues. V was shortened by 0 bases and J by 5 bases, with 7 bases between the two germline ends. Germline CDR1 reads SQVTM; CDR2 reads ANQGSEA. The CDR3 here is CSVEDQGTEAFF. The CDR3 nucleotides are TGCAGCGTTGAAGACCAAGGGACTGAAGCTTTCTTT.

This clone has more than one count but fewer than ten. This rearrangement joins TRBV9 to TRBJ2-6; maybe TRBD1 (6 bases). V was clipped by 4 bases and J by 4 bases, with 15 bases between them. Germline values: CDR1 SGDLS, CDR2 YYNGEE. The CDR3 consists of 16 residues. In nucleotides, the CDR3 is TGTGCCAGCAGCCAAATGGGGGCACGCGGGGCCAACGTCCTGACTTTC. Protein: CASSQMGARGANVLTF.

This clone was picked up one time. The rearrangement joins TRBV5-6 to TRBJ2-5, with 13 bases aligning to TRBD2. V shed 4 bases and J 2 bases; nucleotides not matched to a gene: 14. The germline gives CDR1 SGHDT, CDR2 YYEEEE. The CDR3 consists of 19 residues. CDR3 bases: TGTGCCAGCAGCCGCAGGACTAGCGGGAGACAAGGTTTACAAGAGACCCAGTACTTC. Protein product: CASSRRTSGRQGLQETQYF.

This clone occurred once. The CDR3 is CASSRTSGSGADTQYF. The CDR3, as DNA: TGTGCCAGCAGTAGGACTAGCGGGAGTGGAGCAGATACGCAGTATTTT. The gene calls are TRBV27 and TRBJ2-3; 13 nucleotides agree with TRBD2. The CDR3 contains 16 residues. Unmatched junction bases numbered 6, after V lost 5 bases and J lost 4 bases. Germline assignment: CDR1 MNHEY and CDR2 SMNVEV (reference sequence).

This clone has a single count. The chain employs TRBV7-2 and TRBJ1-4; 10 bases are shared with TRBD1. There are 15 residues in the CDR3. Germline V gene sequence: CDR1 SGHTA, CDR2 FQGNSA. Unmatched junction bases numbered 8, after V lost 5 bases and J lost 8 bases. Here the CDR3 DNA reads TGTGCCAGCAGCACACGACAGGGGGCGCCAGAAAAACTGTTTTTT. Translating it yields CASSTRQGAPEKLFF.

Only a few counts were recorded for this clone. The chain links TRBV30 to TRBJ1-4, with unresolved D. There are 14 residues in the CDR3. Germline CDR1 and CDR2: GTSNPN and SVGIG (reference sequence). Between the trimmed V and J ends, which lost 3 bases and 0 bases, there was a span of 8 bases. The CDR3 region has the DNA TGTGCCTGGAGCGTTCATGCAACTAATGAAAAACTGTTTTTT. This codes for CAWSVHATNEKLFF. Filled out from reference TRBV30 and TRBJ1-4, the complete variable domain reads SQTIHQWPATLVQPVGSPLSLECTVEGTSNPNLYWYRQAAGRGLQLLFYSVGIGQISSEVPQNLSASRPQDRQFILSSKKLLLSDSGFYLCAWSVHATNEKLFFGSGTQLSVL.

The rearrangement uses TRBV6-1 and TRBJ2-5; a possible D gene is TRBD2 (6 bases). This CDR3 has 13 amino acids. In germline, CDR1 is MNHNS, CDR2 SASEGT. V dropped 5 bases and J dropped 5 bases, with 12 bases sitting between them. Written as DNA, the CDR3 is TGTGCCAGCAGTATCCGGGGGTGGGAGACCCAGTACTTC. This translates into CASSIRGWETQYF.

The chain joins TRBV7-3 to TRBJ1-6; maybe TRBD1 (5 bases). Germline lookup yields CDR1 SGHTA and CDR2 FQGTGA. With 4 bases removed from V and 6 bases from J, the gap between germline ends came to 13 bases. This CDR3 is built from 15 residues. The chain's CDR3 is CASSSGRQGNSPLHF. The CDR3 DNA sequence: TGTGCCAGCAGCTCCGGGCGGCAGGGTAATTCACCCCTCCACTTT.

The rearrangement links TRBV5-8 to TRBJ2-1, with D perhaps matching TRBD1 or TRBD2 (6 bases each). V lost 7 bases and J lost 2, with 13 bases in between. The CDR3 is 14 residues long. Germline V CDR1 and CDR2: SGHTS, YDEGEE. CDR3 amino acids: CASRRGPAYNEQFF. The CDR3, as DNA: TGTGCCAGCCGACGGGGGCCCGCCTACAATGAGCAGTTCTTC.

This clone was counted between two and nine times. The chain links TRBV19 to TRBJ1-2, with no clear D. Trimming cost V 7 bases and J 0 bases, with 9 bases left between them. Germline CDR1 reads LNHDA; CDR2 reads SQIVND (reference sequence). The CDR3 spans 13 residues. The CDR3 coding sequence is TGTGCCAGTAATAAAGACCCTAACTATGGCTACACCTTC. Residues: CASNKDPNYGYTF.

V usage is TRBV5-1 and J usage is TRBJ1-1, with TRBD1 as a possible D gene (5 bases). Deletions cut 1 base from V and 4 bases from J, with 14 bases between. The CDR3 covers 15 residues. In germline, CDR1 is SGHRS, CDR2 YFSETQ. The CDR3 DNA reads as TGCGCCAGCAGCTTGTGGGGGGTAATGGTCACTGAAGCTTTCTTT. As protein: CASSLWGVMVTEAFF.

This clone has more than one count but fewer than ten. V gene TRBV4-2 combines with J gene TRBJ2-7; 8 nucleotides line up with TRBD2. Germline V lookup: CDR1 LGHNA, CDR2 YNFKEQ. Losses at the gene ends were 1 base for V and 6 bases for J; bases not matched to a gene: 2. CDR3 length: 13 amino acids. CDR3 coding DNA: TGTGCCAGCAGCCAAGCCGGGACTAGCGAGCAGTACTTC. It yields the protein CASSQAGTSEQYF.

This clone turned up a few times. The chain is built from TRBV28 and TRBJ1-1; possibly TRBD1 for D (6 bases). Looked up from germline, CDR1 is MDHEN and CDR2 is SYDVKM. V was shortened by 5 bases and J by 6 bases, with 13 bases between the two germline ends. The length of the CDR3 is 13 residues. DNA of the CDR3: TGTGCCAGCAGTCGGACGGACAGCCCTGAAGCTTTCTTT. Amino acids: CASSRTDSPEAFF.

This clone has a single count. The gene calls are TRBV5-4 and TRBJ2-5; 7 nucleotides agree with TRBD2. CDR3 size: 15 residues. The germline CDR1 and CDR2 sequences are SGHNT and YYREEE (reference sequence). The J segment lost 5 bases and the V segment lost 2 bases, leaving 9 bases of the junction unmatched. CDR3 nucleotides: TGTGCCAGCAGCTTTAAACGCGGGGGAGGCGAGACCCAGTACTTC. It yields the protein CASSFKRGGGETQYF. The variable domain in full, completed from reference TRBV5-4 and TRBJ2-5, reads ETGVTQSPTHLIKTRGQQVTLRCSSQSGHNTVSWYQQALGQGPQFIFQYYREEENGRGNFPPRFSGLQFPNYSSELNVNALELDDSALYLCASSFKRGGGETQYFGPGTRLLVL.

This chain links TRBV18 with TRBJ2-7, with D perhaps given as TRBD1 or TRBD2 (5 bases each). The CDR3 is 12 residues long. The V and J ends lost 3 bases and 3 bases respectively, with 6 bases between them. CDR1 is KGHSH and CDR2 is LQKENI in the germline V gene. This CDR3 is CASSPGVYEQYF. The DNA of the CDR3 is TGTGCCAGCTCACCGGGGGTCTACGAGCAGTACTTC.

This clone was seen a single time. The chain carries TRBV19 and TRBJ2-1, with a possible D match to TRBD1 (6 bases). Germline values: CDR1 LNHDA, CDR2 SQIVND (reference sequence). Trimming removed 4 bases from V and 4 bases from J, with 17 bases in between. The CDR3 loop spans 16 amino acids. This CDR3 reads CASSRIDRNLYNEQFF. CDR3 DNA sequence: TGTGCCAGTAGTAGGATTGACAGGAACCTTTACAATGAGCAGTTCTTC.

The rearrangement uses TRBV9 and TRBJ2-7; TRBD1 matches at 10 bases. The V segment lost 2 bases and the J segment 1 base; nucleotides outside the gene matches: 3. The CDR3 is 15 residues long. The germline gives CDR1 SGDLS, CDR2 YYNGEE. The CDR3 bases are TGTGCCAGCAGCGTGGGGACAGGGGAGTCCTACGAGCAGTACTTC. Translation gives CASSVGTGESYEQYF.